This paragraph covers one T cell receptor beta chain sequence. Looked up from germline, CDR1 is SGHNT and CDR2 is YYREEE (reference sequence). The CDR3 runs 11 residues. Trimming took 0 bases from V and 6 from J, leaving 1 base between them. The record originates from a study of T cells after somatic rescue of genetic block. Using immunoSEQ multiplex PCR, the repertoire was profiled, and TCRdb retains in-frame clones only, with some absent. The table lists about 72,000 clones, roughly 88% of them singletons. The receptor's source is a man younger than 40. The sample comprised peripheral blood mononuclear cells (PBMCs). The rearrangement uses TRBV5-4 and TRBJ2-1; no clear D. This CDR3 is CASSLANEQFF. DNA for the CDR3: TGTGCCAGCAGCTTGGCCAATGAGCAGTTCTTC.